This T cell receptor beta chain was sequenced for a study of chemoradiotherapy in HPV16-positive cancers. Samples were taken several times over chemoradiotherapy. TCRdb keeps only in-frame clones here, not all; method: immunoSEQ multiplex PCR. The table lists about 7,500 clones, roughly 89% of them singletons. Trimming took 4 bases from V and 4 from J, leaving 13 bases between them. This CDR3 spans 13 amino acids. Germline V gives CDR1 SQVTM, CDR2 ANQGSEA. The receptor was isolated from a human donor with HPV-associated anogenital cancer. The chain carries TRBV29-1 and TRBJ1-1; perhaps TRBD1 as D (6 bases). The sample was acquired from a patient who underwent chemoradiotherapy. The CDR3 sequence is CSVVNREATEAFF. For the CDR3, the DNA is TGCAGCGTTGTAAACAGGGAGGCCACTGAAGCTTTCTTT.